The 18 T cell receptor beta chains below all came from one sample that was sequenced in a study of early stage breast cancer tumors. Generated by immunoSEQ multiplex PCR, the TCRdb table keeps only in-frame clones and is missing some. The table lists 8,500 to 10,000 clones, 78% of them singletons. Material for sequencing was normal breast tissue next to the tumor. These receptors were collected from a person aged 35 to 50 with breast cancer.

The CDR3 nucleotides are TGTGCCAGCAGCCGACTAGCGGGAGGCCTGCCTGGGGCCAACGTCCTGACTTTC. Translating it yields CASSRLAGGLPGANVLTF. The chain recombines TRBV7-8 with TRBJ2-6, with 13 bases lining up with TRBD2. Looked up from germline, CDR1 is SGHVS and CDR2 is FQNEAQ. This CDR3 has 18 amino acids. Trimming removed 5 bases from V and 2 bases from J; junction bases left unmatched: 6. The full variable domain, completed using reference TRBV7-8 and TRBJ2-6, is GAGVSQSPRYKVAKRGQDVALRCDPISGHVSLFWYQQALGQGPEFLTYFQNEAQLDKSGLPSDRFFAERPEGSVSTLKIQRTQQEDSAVYLCASSRLAGGLPGANVLTFGAGSRLTVL.

J is TRBJ2-3 and V is TRBV5-6; 14 bases agree with TRBD2. V dropped 0 bases and J dropped 6; count of bases not matched to a gene: 6. This CDR3 is 17 amino acids long. The germline CDR1 and CDR2 sequences are SGHDT and YYEEEE. For the CDR3, the DNA is TGTGCCAGCAGCTTGGGGGGACTAGCGGGAGCATCCGATACGCAGTATTTT. It is translated as CASSLGGLAGASDTQYF.

This chain joins TRBV13 and TRBJ1-1; D is possibly TRBD1 (6 bases). The CDR3 consists of 13 residues. In germline, CDR1 is PRHDT, CDR2 FYEKMQ (reference sequence). Deletions cut 7 bases from V and 6 bases from J, with 15 bases between. CDR3 nucleotides: TGTGCCAGCACCCGATCGGGGGGCGCTGAAGCTTTCTTT. It specifies CASTRSGGAEAFF.

The V call is TRBV19, the J call TRBJ2-1; 8 positions agree with TRBD2. With V trimmed by 7 bases and J by 0 bases, 2 bases remained unmatched. The CDR3 runs 14 residues. Germline V lookup: CDR1 LNHDA, CDR2 SQIVND (reference sequence). CDR3 in DNA: TGTGCCAGTAAGCGGGAGTTCTCCTACAATGAGCAGTTCTTC. This sequence encodes CASKREFSYNEQFF.

In nucleotides, the CDR3 is TGTGCCTGGACCAGACTCAGGCAAGAGACCCAGTACTTC. Amino acid sequence: CAWTRLRQETQYF. This sequence joins TRBV30 and TRBJ2-5; D is undetermined. This CDR3 has 13 amino acids. Germline CDR1 is GTSNPN and CDR2 is SVGIG (reference sequence). The germline V and J ends were trimmed by 4 bases and 2 bases, with 11 bases remaining between them.

This clone was picked up one time. J is TRBJ2-1 and V is TRBV20-1; no definite D call. Looked up from germline, CDR1 is DFQATT and CDR2 is SNEGSKA (reference sequence). V dropped 0 bases and J dropped 11 bases, with 8 bases sitting between them. This CDR3 is 11 amino acids long. The CDR3 nucleotides read TGCAGTGCTAGAGAGGTAGAAAAGCAGTTCTTC. As protein: CSAREVEKQFF.

This clone was seen a single time. The DNA for the CDR3 is TGTGCCACCAGCAGGTCAACAGGATTTAGCAATCAGCCCCAGCATTTT. Protein: CATSRSTGFSNQPQHF. The rearrangement joins TRBV15 to TRBJ1-5; D may be TRBD1 (5 bases). Germline loops: CDR1 LNHNV, CDR2 YYDKDF (reference sequence). Deletions cut 3 bases from V and 0 bases from J, with 12 bases between. The length of the CDR3 is 16 residues. Variable domain in full (rest from reference TRBV15 and TRBJ1-5): DAMVIQNPRYQVTQFGKPVTLSCSQTLNHNVMYWYQQKSSQAPKLLFHYYDKDFNNEADTPDNFQSRRPNTSFCFLDIRSPGLGDTAMYLCATSRSTGFSNQPQHFGDGTRLSIL.

V usage is TRBV9 and J usage is TRBJ2-5, with 16 bases fitting TRBD2. The germline V gene has CDR1 SGDLS and CDR2 YYNGEE. V was clipped by 4 bases and J by 4 bases; unmatched bases: 16. CDR3 size: 20 residues. The CDR3 loop is CASSLGGPGLAGGRPETQYF. In nucleotides, the CDR3 is TGTGCCAGCAGCCTAGGAGGACCGGGACTAGCGGGAGGGAGGCCAGAGACCCAGTACTTC.

The V and J genes are TRBV2 and TRBJ2-1; 8 nucleotides match TRBD1. Germline CDR1 reads SNHLY; CDR2 reads FYNNEI. V lost 4 bases and J lost 4; bases outside the gene matches: 15. The length of the CDR3 is 18 residues. CDR3 sequence (DNA): TGTGCCAGCAGTGCAACTTATGACAGGGGCCGACTTTACAATGAGCAGTTCTTC. Translated: CASSATYDRGRLYNEQFF.

The chain links TRBV10-1 to TRBJ2-5; the match to TRBD2 covers 7 bases. The CDR3 is made up of 16 amino acids. Trimming took 0 bases from V and 0 from J; bases not matched to a gene: 4. The V gene's germline CDR1 is WNHNN and CDR2 SYGVQD (reference sequence). CDR3 in DNA: TGCGCCAGCAGTGAGTCGTCTAGCGGCAACCAAGAGACCCAGTACTTC. Protein: CASSESSSGNQETQYF.

V usage is TRBV7-9 and J usage is TRBJ2-7; D may be TRBD1 or TRBD2 (5 bases each). CDR3 size: 12 residues. V was trimmed by 10 bases and J by 6 bases, leaving 16 bases between them. Germline V lookup: CDR1 SEHNR, CDR2 FQNEAQ (reference sequence). The CDR3 reads CATRPGPGEQYF. The CDR3 DNA reads TGTGCCACCCGCCCGGGGCCGGGCGAGCAGTACTTC.

The chain recombines TRBV30 with TRBJ2-7; no clear D gene. The CDR3 contains 11 residues. CDR1 and CDR2 from the germline V gene are GTSNPN and SVGIG (reference sequence). V lost 8 bases and J 3 bases, leaving 11 bases between the germline ends. CDR3 nucleotide sequence: TGTGCCAGCAGCTGGGGCTACGAGCAGTACTTC. Translating it yields CASSWGYEQYF.

V is TRBV28 and J is TRBJ2-5; TRBD1 might be the D (6 bases). The CDR3 sequence is 14 residues long. Per germline, CDR1 MDHEN and CDR2 SYDVKM. The germline V and J ends were trimmed by 6 bases and 2 bases, with 13 bases remaining between them. This CDR3 reads CASSPGTKQETQYF. Written as DNA, the CDR3 is TGTGCCAGCAGCCCAGGGACAAAACAAGAGACCCAGTACTTC.

The J gene is TRBJ1-5, the V gene TRBV28; D unresolved. The CDR3 runs to 14 residues. V was cut by 11 bases and J by 4 bases, with 18 bases left in between. CDR1 is MDHEN, CDR2 SYDVKM, per germline. DNA for the CDR3: TGTGCCGCCTGGAACCAGATGGATAATCAGCCCCAGCATTTT. Its translation is CAAWNQMDNQPQHF.

V usage is TRBV20-1 and J usage is TRBJ2-1; D may be TRBD2 (6 bases). This CDR3 has 11 amino acids. The germline V and J ends were trimmed by 5 bases and 6 bases, with 8 bases remaining between them. Germline CDR1 and CDR2: DFQATT and SNEGSKA (reference sequence). CDR3 nucleotides: TGCAGTGCTGGGACTCCCAATGAGCAGTTCTTC. Translation: CSAGTPNEQFF.

The chain combines TRBV7-9 with TRBJ2-7; no reliable D call. CDR3 length: 14 residues. Germline V lookup: CDR1 SEHNR, CDR2 FQNEAQ (reference sequence). Between the trimmed V and J ends, which lost 6 bases and 0 bases, there was a span of 12 bases. The CDR3 sequence: CASRTSVSSYEQYF. Written as DNA, the CDR3 is TGTGCCAGCAGGACATCTGTCAGCTCCTACGAGCAGTACTTC.

This chain connects TRBV5-1 to TRBJ2-2; D remains unclear. Looked up from germline, CDR1 is SGHRS and CDR2 is YFSETQ. Trimming left V 4 bases short and J 3 bases short, with 7 bases between. The CDR3 has 13 residues. The CDR3 DNA reads TGCGCCAGCAGCCAAGCTTACACCGGGGAGCTGTTTTTT. This translates into CASSQAYTGELFF.

The chain links TRBV5-1 to TRBJ1-2; D is unclear. Germline-derived CDR1 and CDR2 are SGHRS and YFSETQ. With 0 bases removed from V and 5 bases from J, the gap between germline ends came to 11 bases. The CDR3 runs to 14 residues. The CDR3 DNA reads TGCGCCAGCAGCTTGGGGCTGGAAAGTTATGGCTACACCTTC. Translated: CASSLGLESYGYTF. The entire variable domain, with the rest obtained from reference TRBV5-1 and TRBJ1-2, is as follows: KAGVTQTPRYLIKTRGQQVTLSCSPISGHRSVSWYQQTPGQGLQFLFEYFSETQRNKGNFPGRFSGRQFSNSRSEMNVSTLELGDSALYLCASSLGLESYGYTFGSGTRLTVV.